This TCR beta chain was identified in a study of control samples from healthy donors and cancer patients. Produced via immunoSEQ multiplex PCR; TCRdb's table is partial and in-frame only. This sample has roughly 58,000 clones, with roughly 86% found just once. The V end lost 3 bases, the J end lost 5 bases, and 15 bases lay between the germline ends. The CDR3 consists of 15 residues. CDR1 and CDR2 from the germline V gene are SGHDT and YYEEEE. The genes are TRBV5-6 and TRBJ1-5, with no clear D. The source is a woman aged 55-69 years with lung cancer. Specimen: PBMCs. CDR3 DNA: TGTGCCAGCAGCTCCACCCCGACTGTCGATCAGCCCCAGCATTTT. This translates into CASSSTPTVDQPQHF.